The 29 T cell receptor beta chains listed next were all sequenced from one sample in a study of blood T cell repertoires in COVID-19. The protocol was immunoSEQ multiplex PCR, while the TCRdb copy is restricted to in-frame clones and leaves out a portion. Among 68,000 or so clones listed, around 88% were seen once. Sequenced material: peripheral blood. The receptors were sampled from a woman in her 70s with acute or convalescent COVID-19.

V and J are TRBV6-1 and TRBJ1-2, with 7 positions matching TRBD1. Germline V gene data show CDR1 as MNHNS and CDR2 as SASEGT. V shed 3 bases, J shed 1 base, and the junction held 11 bases outside the gene matches. This CDR3 region has 17 residues. The chain's CDR3 is CASSDRTGVLNNYGYTF. The CDR3, as DNA: TGTGCCAGCAGTGACCGGACAGGCGTCCTAAATAACTATGGCTACACCTTC.

This clone was recorded once. DNA of the CDR3: TGCGCCAGCAGCCAAGGCGGGTCAGGATCCCTCGGGGCCAACGTCCTGACTTTC. It translates to CASSQGGSGSLGANVLTF. The chain joins TRBV4-1 to TRBJ2-6; D may be TRBD2 (5 bases). CDR3 length equals 18 residues. The V end lost 1 base, the J end lost 4 bases, and 17 bases lay between the germline ends. CDR1 is MGHRA, CDR2 YSYEKL, per germline.

The J gene is TRBJ2-2, the V gene TRBV6-4; the match to TRBD1 covers 7 bases. The ends lost 6 bases at V and 0 bases at J; junction bases unmatched: 1. CDR3 size: 14 residues. Germline CDR1 and CDR2: MRHNA and SNTAGT. CDR3 coding DNA: TGTGCCAGCAGAGGACAGGCGAACACCGGGGAGCTGTTTTTT. As protein: CASRGQANTGELFF.

The CDR3 DNA reads TGTGCCAGCTCACGGACTAGCGGGAGCGGTAATGAGCAGTTCTTC. It encodes CASSRTSGSGNEQFF. The chain joins TRBV18 to TRBJ2-1; 13 bases line up with TRBD2. The CDR3 extends over 15 amino acids. V lost 4 bases and J lost 7; bases outside the gene matches: 4. Germline V lookup: CDR1 KGHSH, CDR2 LQKENI.

This chain joins TRBV28 and TRBJ1-1, with 9 bases that match TRBD1. Per the germline V gene, CDR1 is MDHEN and CDR2 is SYDVKM. V shed 8 bases and J 6 bases; nucleotides not matched to a gene: 4. There are 12 residues in the CDR3. CDR3 sequence: CASGTGIAEAFF. The CDR3, as DNA: TGTGCCAGCGGGACAGGGATCGCTGAAGCTTTCTTT.

In this sample, this clone turned up a few times. J is TRBJ1-2 and V is TRBV29-1, with unresolved D. V lost 6 bases and J lost 4, with 15 bases in between. Germline CDR1 is SQVTM and CDR2 is ANQGSEA. The CDR3 covers 13 residues. The chain's CDR3 is CSVRTGNPYGYTF. CDR3 coding DNA: TGCAGCGTCCGTACCGGGAACCCCTATGGCTACACCTTC.

The genes are TRBV4-2 and TRBJ2-6; unclear D gene. The CDR3 has 17 residues. The germline V and J ends were trimmed by 1 base and 0 bases, with 10 bases remaining between them. The V gene's germline CDR1 is LGHNA and CDR2 YNFKEQ. In DNA form, the CDR3 reads TGTGCCAGCAGCCAAGCCCCTTTTCTCTCTGGGGCCAACGTCCTGACTTTC. Its translation is CASSQAPFLSGANVLTF.

The sample holds a few counts of this clone. The chain employs TRBV5-4 and TRBJ2-7, with D maybe TRBD1 (6 bases). The germline V and J ends were trimmed by 1 base and 2 bases, with 10 bases remaining between them. CDR1 and CDR2 from the germline V gene are SGHNT and YYREEE (reference sequence). This CDR3 is 14 amino acids long. The CDR3 region has the DNA TGTGCCAGCAGCTTGATTGGGGGCACCTACGAGCAGTACTTC. This encodes CASSLIGGTYEQYF. Complete variable domain (other parts from reference TRBV5-4 and TRBJ2-7): ETGVTQSPTHLIKTRGQQVTLRCSSQSGHNTVSWYQQALGQGPQFIFQYYREEENGRGNFPPRFSGLQFPNYSSELNVNALELDDSALYLCASSLIGGTYEQYFGPGTRLTVT.

The chain recombines TRBV3-1 (or the pseudogene TRBV3-2) with TRBJ2-7; 7 bases are a match to TRBD1. V was clipped by 4 bases and J by 0 bases; unmatched bases: 6. Germline CDR1 is LGHDT and CDR2 is YNNKEL (reference sequence). The CDR3 extends over 15 amino acids. The CDR3 spells CASSLGTASSYEQYF. CDR3 DNA sequence: TGTGCCAGCAGCCTGGGGACAGCAAGCTCCTACGAGCAGTACTTC.

This clone appeared once. The chain uses TRBV7-2 and TRBJ1-2; TRBD1 is a possible D gene (5 bases). Germline V gene data show CDR1 as SGHTA and CDR2 as FQGNSA. The CDR3 length is 15 residues. Trimming removed 0 bases at V and 3 bases at J, with 11 bases between. The CDR3 nucleotides read TGTGCCAGCAGCTTAGCGGGGGGGAGGCACTATGGCTACACCTTC. This codes for CASSLAGGRHYGYTF.

The chain links TRBV20-1 to TRBJ1-2; D possibly corresponds to TRBD1 (5 bases). Germline V gene lookup returns CDR1 DFQATT and CDR2 SNEGSKA (reference sequence). Trimming removed 3 bases from V and 6 bases from J, with 14 bases in between. The CDR3 consists of 13 residues. CDR3 coding DNA: TGCAGTGCTAGTGATGGCAGGGAGGATGGCTACACCTTC. Translation: CSASDGREDGYTF.

This clone is medium-sized in the sample. The V call is TRBV11-1, the J call TRBJ2-5, with 7 bases that match TRBD1. There are 14 residues in the CDR3. J gave up 3 bases and V 5 bases, and 6 bases lay outside the gene matches. The germline V gene has CDR1 SGHAT and CDR2 FQDESV (reference sequence). CDR3 region: CASSRGQKEETQYF. The CDR3, as DNA: TGTGCCAGCAGCCGGGGACAGAAAGAAGAGACCCAGTACTTC.

The J gene is TRBJ1-1, the V gene TRBV12-3 or TRBV12-4; D unresolved. Trimming stripped 6 bases from V and 4 bases from J, with 9 bases between. This CDR3 has 12 residues. CDR3: CASSPSVTEAFF. The CDR3 DNA reads TGTGCCAGCAGCCCATCGGTCACTGAAGCTTTCTTT.

The chain carries TRBV10-3 and TRBJ1-2, with 7 positions matching TRBD1. Trimming cost V 2 bases and J 4 bases; bases outside gene matches: 10. In germline, CDR1 is ENHRY, CDR2 SYGVKD. The CDR3 runs to 16 residues. The CDR3 sequence: CAISEPGGDRAYGYTF. CDR3 coding DNA: TGTGCCATCAGTGAGCCTGGTGGAGACAGGGCCTATGGCTACACCTTC.

This sequence joins TRBV5-4 and TRBJ2-7; 13 nucleotides align to TRBD2. CDR1 and CDR2 (germline): SGHNT, YYREEE (reference sequence). CDR3 size: 16 residues. Germline trimming cut 4 bases from V and 4 bases from J; bases unmatched to any gene: 8. CDR3 bases: TGTGCCAGCAGCGCCGGACTAGCGGGGGACTTTTACGAGCAGTACTTC. It encodes CASSAGLAGDFYEQYF.

The rearrangement uses TRBV19 and TRBJ1-5, with 10 bases fitting TRBD1. The CDR3 extends over 15 amino acids. From germline, CDR1 is LNHDA and CDR2 SQIVND (reference sequence). V lost 6 bases, J lost 6 bases, and 8 bases stayed unmatched. The CDR3 DNA reads as TGTGCCAGTAGGACAGGGGGCGCGTTAGGTCAGCCCCAGCATTTT. This sequence encodes CASRTGGALGQPQHF.

The sample holds a few counts of this clone. The chain combines TRBV21-1 with TRBJ2-3; the DNA was not compared with TRBD2, the D call given in the table. TRBV21-1 is a known pseudogene. This CDR3 spans 17 amino acids. CDR3 region: CASSKSASCSSTDTQYF. CDR3 bases: TGTGCCAGCAGCAAATCCGCTAGTTGTTCTAGCACAGATACGCAGTATTTT.

The J gene is TRBJ1-3, the V gene TRBV29-1, with 8 bases matching TRBD1. The CDR3 extends over 14 amino acids. Unmatched junction bases numbered 7, after V lost 6 bases and J lost 3 bases. Germline loops: CDR1 SQVTM, CDR2 ANQGSEA. As DNA, the CDR3 is TGCAGCGTACGGACAGGGTCGAGTGGAAACACCATATATTTT. Protein: CSVRTGSSGNTIYF.

This clone was detected only once. The chain carries TRBV7-3 and TRBJ2-3; 9 bases are shared with TRBD2. The CDR3 spans 18 residues. With 0 bases clipped from V and 3 bases from J, the junction kept 10 bases outside the gene matches. CDR1 SGHTA and CDR2 FQGTGA come from the germline V gene. The CDR3 DNA is TGTGCCAGCAGCTTAACGCCGGTTAGCGGGGGTATGACAGATACGCAGTATTTT. This codes for CASSLTPVSGGMTDTQYF.

The CDR3 loop is CASSADRVGSYEQYF. The CDR3 bases are TGTGCCAGCAGTGCCGACAGAGTGGGCTCCTACGAGCAGTACTTC. The J gene is TRBJ2-7, the V gene TRBV6-6; TRBD1 is a possible D gene (5 bases). V lost 5 bases and J 0 bases, leaving 14 bases between the germline ends. The CDR3 has 15 amino acids. Looked up from germline, CDR1 is MNHNY and CDR2 is SVGAGI (reference sequence).

The genes are TRBV5-5 and TRBJ2-1, with 7 nucleotides matching TRBD2. The V gene end was trimmed by 6 bases and the J gene end by 5 bases; junction bases not matched to a gene: 14. The CDR3 contains 16 residues. The germline CDR1 and CDR2 sequences are SGHKS and YYEKEE (reference sequence). Here the CDR3 reads CASTLSGGGRDNEQFF. The CDR3 DNA is TGTGCCAGCACCCTGTCGGGGGGAGGTAGGGACAATGAGCAGTTCTTC. The variable domain in full, with the rest retrieved from reference TRBV5-5 and TRBJ2-1, is DAGVTQSPTHLIKTRGQQVTLRCSPISGHKSVSWYQQVLGQGPQFIFQYYEKEERGRGNFPDRFSARQFPNYSSELNVNALLLGDSALYLCASTLSGGGRDNEQFFGPGTRLTVL.

This sequence joins TRBV28 and TRBJ1-1; tentatively, D is TRBD1 (6 bases). Germline V gene lookup returns CDR1 MDHEN and CDR2 SYDVKM. V was shortened by 6 bases and J by 4 bases, with 12 bases between the two germline ends. The CDR3 totals 13 residues. The CDR3 spells CASRGQGFTEAFF. CDR3 bases: TGTGCCAGCAGGGGACAAGGGTTCACTGAAGCTTTCTTT.

The chain carries TRBV6-5 and TRBJ1-2, with a weak D call TRBD1 (6 bases). V lost 6 bases to trimming and J lost 8 bases, with 13 bases between them. The CDR3 has 12 residues. The germline V gene has CDR1 MNHEY and CDR2 SVGAGI. CDR3 amino acids: CASRLTGSGYTF. CDR3 sequence (DNA): TGTGCCAGCAGGCTCACAGGGAGCGGCTACACCTTC.

The chain combines TRBV19 with TRBJ2-3; 9 bases are shared with TRBD2. The CDR3 is 15 residues long. Germline CDR1 and CDR2: LNHDA and SQIVND (reference sequence). Unmatched junction bases numbered 9, after V lost 6 bases and J lost 5 bases. In DNA form, the CDR3 reads TGTGCCAGTAGGGACATTGGACTAGCGAAAGATACGCAGTATTTT. This encodes CASRDIGLAKDTQYF.

V gene TRBV6-5 combines with J gene TRBJ1-5; TRBD1 agrees at 7 bases. CDR3 length: 15 residues. The junction had 11 bases not matched to a gene; V was cut back by 6 bases and J by 6 bases. Germline CDR1 MNHEY, CDR2 SVGAGI. The CDR3 nucleotides read TGTGCCAGCAGGTCTGGGACAGCGGGTAGTCAGCCCCAGCATTTT. Translated: CASRSGTAGSQPQHF.

The chain couples TRBV6-2 or TRBV6-3 to TRBJ2-1, with D hard to call. The CDR3 is made up of 14 amino acids. The germline CDR1 and CDR2 sequences are MNHEY and SVGEGT. V lost 0 bases to trimming and J lost 6 bases, with 9 bases between them. The CDR3 DNA follows: TGTGCCAGCAGTTACTCTACGGGTCTCAATGAGCAGTTCTTC. This encodes CASSYSTGLNEQFF.

This sequence joins TRBV5-1 and TRBJ1-1; 12 bases are a match to TRBD1. Losses at the gene ends were 4 bases for V and 5 bases for J; bases not matched to a gene: 6. The germline V gene encodes CDR1 SGHRS and CDR2 YFSETQ. CDR3 length: 15 amino acids. The CDR3, as DNA: TGCGCCAGCAGCCCCGGGACAGGGGGCAATACTGAAGCTTTCTTT. Translated, it gives CASSPGTGGNTEAFF.

The gene calls are TRBV11-2 and TRBJ1-1; the match to TRBD1 covers 9 bases. Trimming cost V 4 bases and J 0 bases; bases outside gene matches: 0. The germline gives CDR1 SGHAT, CDR2 FQNNGV. The CDR3 consists of 14 residues. The CDR3 protein is CASSWDRVNTEAFF. CDR3 nucleotide sequence: TGTGCCAGCAGCTGGGACAGGGTGAACACTGAAGCTTTCTTT.

This clone appeared a few times. The chain uses TRBV30 and TRBJ1-2, with D tentatively TRBD1 (5 bases). Germline lookup yields CDR1 GTSNPN and CDR2 SVGIG (reference sequence). The CDR3 is 12 residues long. Trimming took off 4 bases at V and 8 bases at J, with 14 bases between the two ends. The CDR3 reads CAWMEGVEGYTF. The CDR3 DNA reads TGTGCCTGGATGGAAGGGGTGGAGGGCTACACCTTC.